Here is one T cell receptor (beta chain) with its context. Its antigen remains unknown. The sample is drawn from a study of cytomegalovirus exposure and HLA in healthy donors. Healthy bone marrow donors formed the donor group. General study findings and limits: TCR beta V segments were, for the most part, productive about 87% or about 30% of the time in an earlier analysis. Accurate predictions that matched the HLA-A and HLA-B alleles of most subjects were reportedly made from TCR beta sequences.

PCR used 60 Vbeta primers and 13 Jbeta primers. Some clones are missing from TCRdb's copy, which holds only in-frame ones; the method was immunoSEQ multiplex PCR. Here the sample spans 150,000 to 200,000 clones, roughly four fifths being singletons. The germline CDR1 and CDR2 sequences are KGHSH and LQKENI. Unmatched junction bases numbered 5, after V lost 5 bases and J lost 3 bases. The CDR3 is 14 amino acids. The specimen sequenced was PBMCs. The chain links TRBV18 to TRBJ2-5; TRBD1 aligns across 8 bases. This receptor was obtained from a young woman in good health and CMV-seronegative. The chain's CDR3 is CASSSTTGEETQYF. The CDR3 region has the DNA TGTGCCAGCTCAAGTACGACAGGGGAAGAGACCCAGTACTTC.